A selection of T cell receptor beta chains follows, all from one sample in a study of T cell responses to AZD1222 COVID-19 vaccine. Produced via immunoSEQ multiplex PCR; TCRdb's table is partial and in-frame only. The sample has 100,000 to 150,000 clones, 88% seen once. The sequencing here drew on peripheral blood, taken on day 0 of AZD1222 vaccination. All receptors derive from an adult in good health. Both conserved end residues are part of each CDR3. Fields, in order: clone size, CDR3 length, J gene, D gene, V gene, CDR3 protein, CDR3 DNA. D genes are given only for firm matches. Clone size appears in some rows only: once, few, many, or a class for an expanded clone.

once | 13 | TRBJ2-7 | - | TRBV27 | CASSWGSSYEQYF | TGTGCCAGCAGTTGGGGCAGCTCCTACGAGCAGTACTTC
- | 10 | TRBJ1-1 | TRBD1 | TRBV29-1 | CSVPSGGTFF | TGCAGCGTGCCGTCAGGGGGGACTTTCTTT
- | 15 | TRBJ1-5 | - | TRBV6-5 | CASSYGQGDNQPQHF | TGTGCCAGCAGTTACGGCCAGGGCGACAATCAGCCCCAGCATTTT
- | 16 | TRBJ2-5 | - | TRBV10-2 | CASSSLPAQGEETQYF | TGCGCCAGCAGTTCTTTACCCGCACAGGGCGAAGAGACCCAGTACTTC
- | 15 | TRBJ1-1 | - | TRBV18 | CASAPAGQTNTEAFF | TGTGCCAGCGCCCCGGCAGGACAGACGAACACTGAAGCTTTCTTT
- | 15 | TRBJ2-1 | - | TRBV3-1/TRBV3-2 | CASSQDLPSYNEQFF | TGTGCCAGCAGCCAGGACTTACCATCCTACAATGAGCAGTTCTTC
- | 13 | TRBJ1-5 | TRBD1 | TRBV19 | CASSSQGVQPQHF | TGTGCCAGTAGTTCACAGGGGGTTCAGCCCCAGCATTTT
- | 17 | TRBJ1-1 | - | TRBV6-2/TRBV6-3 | CASSYRPQGTVNTEAFF | TGTGCCAGCAGTTACCGCCCCCAGGGGACGGTGAACACTGAAGCTTTCTTT
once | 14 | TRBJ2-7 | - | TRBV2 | CASSYGRPGYEQYF | TGTGCCAGCAGTTACGGGCGGCCGGGCTACGAGCAGTACTTC
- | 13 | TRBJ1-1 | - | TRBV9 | CASSYGANTEAFF | TGTGCCAGCAGCTATGGGGCGAACACTGAAGCTTTCTTT
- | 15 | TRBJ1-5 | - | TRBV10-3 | CAISAQREPNQPQHF | TGTGCCATCAGTGCGCAGAGGGAGCCCAATCAGCCCCAGCATTTT
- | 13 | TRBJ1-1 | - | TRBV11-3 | CASSPRENTEAFF | TGTGCCAGCAGCCCCAGGGAGAACACTGAAGCTTTCTTT
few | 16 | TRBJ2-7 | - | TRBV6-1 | CASSGSGRSISYEQYF | TGTGCCAGCAGTGGATCGGGTAGGTCAATCTCCTACGAGCAGTACTTC
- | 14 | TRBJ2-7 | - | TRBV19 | CASSPGTGPYEQYF | TGTGCCAGTAGTCCCGGGACTGGACCCTACGAGCAGTACTTC
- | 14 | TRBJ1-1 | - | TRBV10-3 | CAIRTGITDTEAFF | TGTGCCATCAGAACAGGGATAACGGACACTGAAGCTTTCTTT
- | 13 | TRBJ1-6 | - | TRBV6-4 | CASSDRDNSPLHF | TGTGCCAGCAGTGACAGGGATAATTCACCCCTCCACTTT
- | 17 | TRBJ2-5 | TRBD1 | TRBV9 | CASSVGSGTVLQETQYF | TGTGCCAGCAGCGTAGGCTCCGGGACAGTACTTCAAGAGACCCAGTACTTC
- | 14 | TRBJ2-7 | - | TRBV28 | CASSQASGSYEQYF | TGTGCCAGCAGTCAGGCCTCAGGCTCCTACGAGCAGTACTTC
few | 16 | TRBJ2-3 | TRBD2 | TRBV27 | CASSRTGTSGADTQYF | TGTGCCAGCAGCCGGACCGGGACTAGCGGCGCAGATACGCAGTATTTT
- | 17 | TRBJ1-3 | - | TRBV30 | CAWSVPRWGEAGNTIYF | TGTGCCTGGAGTGTACCCAGATGGGGCGAAGCCGGAAACACCATATATTTT
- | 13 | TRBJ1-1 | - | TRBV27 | CASSSRRDTEAFF | TGTGCCAGCAGTTCCCGTAGGGACACTGAAGCTTTCTTT
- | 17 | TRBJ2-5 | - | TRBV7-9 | CASSPIGPGGGGETQYF | TGTGCCAGCAGCCCAATAGGGCCTGGCGGTGGAGGAGAGACCCAGTACTTC
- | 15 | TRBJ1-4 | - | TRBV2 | CASTLQTGYNEKLFF | TGTGCCAGCACCCTCCAAACGGGTTATAATGAAAAACTGTTTTTT
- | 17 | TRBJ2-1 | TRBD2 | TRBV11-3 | CASSPRRGGLSYNEQFF | TGTGCCAGCAGCCCCAGACGGGGGGGCCTTTCCTACAATGAGCAGTTCTTC
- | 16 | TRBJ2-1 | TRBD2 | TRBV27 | CASSSAGGSSYNEQFF | TGTGCCAGCAGTTCTGCGGGGGGGAGCTCCTACAATGAGCAGTTCTTC
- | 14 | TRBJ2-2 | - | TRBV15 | CATSRAEMAGELFF | TGTGCCACCAGCAGAGCTGAAATGGCCGGGGAGCTGTTTTTT
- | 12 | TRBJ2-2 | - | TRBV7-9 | CASTRATGELFF | TGTGCCAGCACCAGGGCAACCGGGGAGCTGTTTTTT
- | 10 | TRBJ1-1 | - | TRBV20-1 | CSATETEAFF | TGCAGTGCAACTGAGACTGAAGCTTTCTTT
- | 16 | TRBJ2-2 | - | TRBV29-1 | CSVEDHGRGVAGELFF | TGCAGCGTTGAAGATCACGGCCGGGGCGTAGCCGGGGAGCTGTTTTTT
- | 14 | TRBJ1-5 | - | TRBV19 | CASRNRDRNQPQHF | TGTGCCAGTAGAAACCGGGACCGCAATCAGCCCCAGCATTTT
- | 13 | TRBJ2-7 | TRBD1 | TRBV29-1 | CSVGGQGNYEQYF | TGCAGCGTCGGGGGACAGGGGAACTACGAGCAGTACTTC
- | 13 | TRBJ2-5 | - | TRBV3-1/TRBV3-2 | CASSRRGSETQYF | TGTGCCAGCAGCCGCCGGGGTTCAGAGACCCAGTACTTC
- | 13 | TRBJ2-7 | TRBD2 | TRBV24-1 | CALLLAGPYEQYF | TGTGCCCTCCTCTTAGCGGGACCCTACGAGCAGTACTTC
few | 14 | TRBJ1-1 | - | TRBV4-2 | CASSQDRGNTEAFF | TGTGCCAGCAGCCAAGATCGCGGGAACACTGAAGCTTTCTTT
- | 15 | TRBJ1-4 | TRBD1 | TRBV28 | CASRRDRDSYEKLFF | TGTGCCAGCAGACGGGACCGGGACAGTTATGAAAAACTGTTTTTT